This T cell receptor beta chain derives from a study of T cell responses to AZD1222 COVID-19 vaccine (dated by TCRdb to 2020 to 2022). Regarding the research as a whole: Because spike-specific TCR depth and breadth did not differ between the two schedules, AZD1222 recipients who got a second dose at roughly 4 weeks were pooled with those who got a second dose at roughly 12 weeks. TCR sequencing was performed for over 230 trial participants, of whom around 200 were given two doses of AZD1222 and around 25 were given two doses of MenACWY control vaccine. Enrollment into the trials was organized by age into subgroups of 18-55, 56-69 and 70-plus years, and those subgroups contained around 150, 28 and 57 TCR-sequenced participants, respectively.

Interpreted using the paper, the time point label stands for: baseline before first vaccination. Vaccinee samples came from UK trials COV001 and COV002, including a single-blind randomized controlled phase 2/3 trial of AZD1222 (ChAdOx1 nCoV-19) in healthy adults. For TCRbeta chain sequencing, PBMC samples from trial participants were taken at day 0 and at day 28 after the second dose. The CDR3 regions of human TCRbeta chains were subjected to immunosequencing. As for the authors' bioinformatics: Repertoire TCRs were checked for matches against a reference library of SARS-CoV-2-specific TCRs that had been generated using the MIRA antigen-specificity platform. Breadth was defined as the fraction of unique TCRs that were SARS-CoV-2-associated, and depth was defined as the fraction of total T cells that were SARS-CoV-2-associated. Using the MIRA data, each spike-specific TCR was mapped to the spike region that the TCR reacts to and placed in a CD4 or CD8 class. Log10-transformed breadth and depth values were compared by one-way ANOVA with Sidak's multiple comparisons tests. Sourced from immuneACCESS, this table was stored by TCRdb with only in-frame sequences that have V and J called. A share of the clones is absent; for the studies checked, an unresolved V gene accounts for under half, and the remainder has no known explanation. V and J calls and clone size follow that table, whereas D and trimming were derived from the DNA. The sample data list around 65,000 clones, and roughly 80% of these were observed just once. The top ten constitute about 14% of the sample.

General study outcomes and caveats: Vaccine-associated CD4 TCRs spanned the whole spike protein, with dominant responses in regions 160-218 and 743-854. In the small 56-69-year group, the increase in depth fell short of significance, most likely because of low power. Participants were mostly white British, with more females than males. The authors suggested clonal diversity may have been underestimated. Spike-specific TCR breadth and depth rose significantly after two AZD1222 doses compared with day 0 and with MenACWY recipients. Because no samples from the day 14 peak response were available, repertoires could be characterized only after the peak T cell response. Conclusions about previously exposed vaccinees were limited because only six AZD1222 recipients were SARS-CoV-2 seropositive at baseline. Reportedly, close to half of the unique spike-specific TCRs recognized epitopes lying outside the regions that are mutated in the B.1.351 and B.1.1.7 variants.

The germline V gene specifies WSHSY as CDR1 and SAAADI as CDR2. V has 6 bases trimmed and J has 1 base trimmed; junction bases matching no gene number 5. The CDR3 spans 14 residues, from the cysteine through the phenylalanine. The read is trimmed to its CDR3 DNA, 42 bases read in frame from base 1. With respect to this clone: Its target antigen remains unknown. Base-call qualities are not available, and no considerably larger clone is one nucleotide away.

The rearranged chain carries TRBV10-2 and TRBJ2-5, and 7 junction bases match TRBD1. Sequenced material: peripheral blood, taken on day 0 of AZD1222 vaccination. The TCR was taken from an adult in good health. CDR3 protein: CASSPDRVQETQYF. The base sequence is TGCGCCAGCAGCCCTGACAGGGTCCAAGAGACCCAGTACTTC.